A single sample is the source of the 5 T cell receptor beta chains below, sequenced in a study of blood T cell repertoires in COVID-19. TCRdb keeps only in-frame clones here, not all; method: immunoSEQ multiplex PCR. The table records fewer than 250,000 clones, around 90% of them present only once. Source material: peripheral blood. The receptors shown here come from a man aged 25-45 years with COVID-19, enrolled during active disease.

The chain joins TRBV7-2 to TRBJ2-7; 7 bases agree with TRBD1. V was clipped by 5 bases and J by 5 bases; unmatched bases: 12. CDR1 SGHTA and CDR2 FQGNSA come from the germline V gene. The CDR3 covers 15 residues. This CDR3 reads CASSPTGDRAHEQYF. CDR3 coding DNA: TGTGCCAGCAGCCCTACCGGCGACAGGGCCCACGAGCAGTACTTC. The full variable domain, in which reference TRBV7-2 and TRBJ2-7 provide the parts outside the CDR3, is GAGVSQSPSNKVTEKGKDVELRCDPISGHTALYWYRQSLGQGLEFLIYFQGNSAPDKSGLPSDRFSAERTGGSVSTLTIQRTQQEDSAVYLCASSPTGDRAHEQYFGPGTRLTVT.

J is TRBJ1-6 and V is TRBV25-1; 7 bases align to TRBD1. J gave up 10 bases and V 4 bases, and 10 bases lay outside the gene matches. The CDR3 runs 15 residues. Germline V gene lookup returns CDR1 MGHDK and CDR2 SYGVNS. The CDR3 region has the DNA TGTGCCAGCAGTGCATTGGACAGGATGGACTCACCCCTCCACTTT. This encodes CASSALDRMDSPLHF.

V gene TRBV12-5 combines with J gene TRBJ2-3, with TRBD2 identical over 14 bases. Germline V lookup: CDR1 LGHNT, CDR2 FRNRAP. The length of the CDR3 is 18 residues. V was pared by 5 bases and J by 0 bases, with 7 bases of the junction left unmatched. CDR3 sequence reads: CASGGGLAGARSTDTQYF. Written as DNA, the CDR3 is TGTGCTAGTGGTGGGGGACTAGCGGGGGCGAGGAGCACAGATACGCAGTATTTT. The variable domain in full, completed from reference TRBV12-5 and TRBJ2-3, reads DARVTQTPRHKVTEMGQEVTMRCQPILGHNTVFWYRQTMMQGLELLAYFRNRAPLDDSGMPKDRFSAEMPDATLATLKIQPSEPRDSAVYFCASGGGLAGARSTDTQYFGPGTRLTVL.

The chain is built from TRBV7-3 and TRBJ2-3; 8 nucleotides line up with TRBD2. Germline lookup yields CDR1 SGHTA and CDR2 FQGTGA. V lost 2 bases, J lost 4 bases, and 5 bases stayed unmatched. The CDR3 is made up of 15 amino acids. The chain's CDR3 is CASSLRGGPADTQYF. DNA of the CDR3: TGTGCCAGCAGCTTACGGGGGGGCCCCGCAGATACGCAGTATTTT.

This chain connects TRBV5-6 to TRBJ1-1; D remains unclear. The CDR3 spans 13 residues. V was shortened by 5 bases and J by 0 bases, with 8 bases between the two germline ends. Per the germline V gene, CDR1 is SGHDT and CDR2 is YYEEEE. The CDR3 DNA reads TGTGCCAGCAGTCAGGCCCTGAACACTGAAGCTTTCTTT. Protein sequence: CASSQALNTEAFF.